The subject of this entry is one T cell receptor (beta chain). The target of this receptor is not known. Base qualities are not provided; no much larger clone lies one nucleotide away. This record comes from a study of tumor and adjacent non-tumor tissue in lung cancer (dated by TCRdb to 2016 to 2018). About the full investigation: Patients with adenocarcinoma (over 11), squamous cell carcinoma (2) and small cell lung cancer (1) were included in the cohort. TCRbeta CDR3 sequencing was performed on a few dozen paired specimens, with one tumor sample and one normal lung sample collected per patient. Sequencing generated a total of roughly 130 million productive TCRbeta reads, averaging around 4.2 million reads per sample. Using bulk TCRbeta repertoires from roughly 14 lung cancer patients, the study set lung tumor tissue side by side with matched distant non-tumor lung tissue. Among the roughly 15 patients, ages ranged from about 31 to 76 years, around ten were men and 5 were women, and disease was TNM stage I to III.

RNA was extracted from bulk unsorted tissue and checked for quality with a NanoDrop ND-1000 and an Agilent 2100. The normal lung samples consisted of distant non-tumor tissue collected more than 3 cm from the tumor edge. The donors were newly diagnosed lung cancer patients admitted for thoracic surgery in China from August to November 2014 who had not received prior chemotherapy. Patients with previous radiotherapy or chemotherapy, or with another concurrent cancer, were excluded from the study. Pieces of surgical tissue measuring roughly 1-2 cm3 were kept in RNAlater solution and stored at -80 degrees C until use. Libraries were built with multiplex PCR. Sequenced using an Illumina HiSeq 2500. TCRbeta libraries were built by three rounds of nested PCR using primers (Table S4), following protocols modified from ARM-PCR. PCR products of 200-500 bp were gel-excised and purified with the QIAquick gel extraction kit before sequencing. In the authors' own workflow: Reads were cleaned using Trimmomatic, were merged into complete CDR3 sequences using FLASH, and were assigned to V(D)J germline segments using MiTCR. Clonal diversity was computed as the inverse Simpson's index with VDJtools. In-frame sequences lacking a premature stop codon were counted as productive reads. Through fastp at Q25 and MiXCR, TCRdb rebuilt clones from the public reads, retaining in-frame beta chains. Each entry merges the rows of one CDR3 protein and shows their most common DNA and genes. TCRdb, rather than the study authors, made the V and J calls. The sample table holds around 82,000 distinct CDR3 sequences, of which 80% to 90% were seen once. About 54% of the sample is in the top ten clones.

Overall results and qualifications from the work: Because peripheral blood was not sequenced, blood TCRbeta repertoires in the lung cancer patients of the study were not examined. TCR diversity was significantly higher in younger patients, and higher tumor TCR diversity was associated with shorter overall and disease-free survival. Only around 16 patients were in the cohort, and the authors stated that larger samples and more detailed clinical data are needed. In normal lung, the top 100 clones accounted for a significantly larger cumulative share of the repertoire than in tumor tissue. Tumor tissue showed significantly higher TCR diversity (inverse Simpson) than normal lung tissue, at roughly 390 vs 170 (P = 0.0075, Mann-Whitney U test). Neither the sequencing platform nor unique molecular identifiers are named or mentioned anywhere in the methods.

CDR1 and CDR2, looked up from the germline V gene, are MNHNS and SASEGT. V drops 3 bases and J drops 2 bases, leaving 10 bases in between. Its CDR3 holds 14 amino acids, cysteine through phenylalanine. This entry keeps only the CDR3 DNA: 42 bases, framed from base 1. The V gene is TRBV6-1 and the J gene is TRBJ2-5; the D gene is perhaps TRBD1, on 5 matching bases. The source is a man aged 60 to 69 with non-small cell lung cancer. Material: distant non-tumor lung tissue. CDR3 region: CASSEYKGQETQYF. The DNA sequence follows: TGTGCCAGCAGTGAGTACAAGGGGCAAGAGACCCAGTACTTC.